Sequencing of this T cell receptor beta chain was carried out in a study of T cell responses to AZD1222 COVID-19 vaccine (TCRdb year 2021). A note on the overall study: AZD1222 recipients given second doses at about 4 weeks or at about 12 weeks were pooled, since spike-specific TCR depth and breadth were not found to differ between the two schedules. TCR sequencing was performed for 230 to 250 trial participants, of whom around 210 were given two doses of AZD1222 and roughly 25 were given two doses of MenACWY control vaccine. Trial participants were enrolled into age subgroups of 18-55, 56-69 and 70-plus years, which contained roughly 150, 30 and 60 TCR-sequenced participants, respectively.

From V the trimming removes 5 bases and from J it removes 0 bases, while the gene matches leave 6 bases of the junction unaccounted for. CDR1 is given as SGHAT and CDR2 as FQNNGV, both from the germline V gene. Reading from cysteine to phenylalanine, the CDR3 counts 16 amino acids. CDR3 DNA is the only sequence kept; it has 48 bases, read in frame from the first base. The CDR3 regions of human TCRbeta chains were subjected to immunosequencing. The source study handled its data this way. TCRs in the repertoires were matched against a reference library of SARS-CoV-2-specific TCRs that had been generated with the MIRA antigen-specificity platform. Breadth was defined as the fraction of unique TCRs that were SARS-CoV-2-associated. Depth was defined as the fraction of total T cells that were SARS-CoV-2-associated. Using the MIRA data, each spike-specific TCR was mapped to the spike region that the TCR reacts to and placed in a CD4 or CD8 class. Log10-transformed breadth and depth values were compared by one-way ANOVA with Sidak's multiple comparisons tests. TCRdb stores this immuneACCESS table with in-frame sequences only. Part of the clones is absent; in the studies checked, under half of the shortfall reflects unresolved V genes, and no reason is known for the rest. Clone size and the V and J calls come from that table; the DNA yielded D and trimming. Recorded for this sample are 90,000 to 120,000 clones; 70% to 90% of them occurred a single time. Under 20% of the sample comes from the top ten.

Read against the paper, the sample's time point label means: baseline before first vaccination. Vaccinee samples were obtained from the UK trials COV001 and COV002, which included a single-blind randomized controlled phase 2/3 trial of AZD1222 (ChAdOx1 nCoV-19) in healthy adults. For TCRbeta chain sequencing, PBMC samples were collected from trial participants at day 0 and at day 28 after the second dose. Study-wide conclusions, independent of this receptor: Because no day 14 peak-response samples were available, repertoires were characterized only after the peak T cell response. The vaccine-associated CD4 TCRs covered the entire spike protein, and the dominant responses fell in regions 160-218 and 743-854. Spike-specific TCR breadth and depth rose significantly after two AZD1222 doses compared with day 0 and with MenACWY recipients. Reportedly, almost half of the unique spike-specific TCRs recognized epitopes lying outside the regions that are mutated in the B.1.351 and B.1.1.7 variants. Participants were mostly white British and included more females than males, and it was suggested by the authors that clonal diversity may have been underestimated. Conclusions about previously exposed vaccinees are limited because only six or seven AZD1222 recipients were SARS-CoV-2 seropositive at baseline. In the small 56-69-year group, the increase in depth fell short of significance, most likely because of low power.

This clone was seen a handful of times. The antigen this receptor binds is unknown. There are no base qualities to consult, and no much larger clone falls within one base. Sequences were derived from peripheral blood, sampled on day 0 of AZD1222 vaccination. The chain joins TRBV11-2 to TRBJ1-3; 8 central nucleotides agree with TRBD1. This sequence originates from an adult in good health. The DNA sequence is given as TGTGCCAGCAGCCCGGGACAGGCGACCTCTGGAAACACCATATATTTT. This yields the protein CASSPGQATSGNTIYF.